These T cell receptor beta chains were read from a single sample in a study of shared T cell receptors in the human thymus. Produced via immunoSEQ multiplex PCR; TCRdb's table is partial and in-frame only. The profile shows hundreds of thousands of clones, 95% of them singletons. Sequencing input: thymocytes. These receptors all come from a human donor. Both conserved end residues are part of each CDR3. The D gene is left open where the match is weak. The size entry is marked missing in some rows and otherwise reads once, few, many or a size class.

d_call cdr3_length clone_size j_call v_call cdr3_aa cdr3_nt
TRBD2 16 . TRBJ2-3 TRBV6-5 CASSFWTSGVTDTQYF TGTGCCAGCAGTTTCTGGACTAGCGGGGTCACAGATACGCAGTATTTT
TRBD2 17 . TRBJ2-3 TRBV14 CASSPGTSVNSTDTQYF TGTGCCAGCAGCCCCGGGACTAGCGTTAACTCCACAGATACGCAGTATTTT
TRBD1 18 . TRBJ2-7 TRBV28 CASSPTDRRQGISYEQYF TGTGCCAGCAGCCCAACTGATCGTAGACAGGGTATCTCCTACGAGCAGTACTTC
. 16 . TRBJ1-2 TRBV19 CASTPKRRLPNYGYTF TGTGCCAGTACCCCGAAAAGACGGTTACCTAACTATGGCTACACCTTC
TRBD2 15 . TRBJ2-5 TRBV29-1 CSVVGSGRTEETQYF TGCAGCGTTGTCGGTAGCGGGAGGACAGAAGAGACCCAGTACTTC
TRBD1 12 . TRBJ2-7 TRBV11-3 CASGGQGSEQYF TGTGCCAGCGGGGGACAGGGATCCGAGCAGTACTTC
TRBD1 17 few TRBJ1-1 TRBV9 CASSGDLGQGTWTEAFF TGTGCCAGCAGCGGGGATCTGGGACAGGGAACATGGACTGAAGCTTTCTTT
TRBD1 17 . TRBJ2-3 TRBV27 CASSFTGQGASTDTQYF TGTGCCAGCAGTTTCACGGGACAGGGGGCGAGCACAGATACGCAGTATTTT
TRBD1 14 . TRBJ2-7 TRBV28 CASSQGQGTNEQYF TGTGCCAGCAGTCAGGGACAGGGGACCAACGAGCAGTACTTC
TRBD2 17 . TRBJ2-3 TRBV5-6 CASSPSGLAGGSDTQYF TGTGCCAGCAGCCCCTCGGGACTAGCGGGAGGATCAGATACGCAGTATTTT
. 13 . TRBJ2-5 TRBV27 CASSLYTQETQYF TGTGCCAGCAGTTTATATACCCAAGAGACCCAGTACTTC
. 13 . TRBJ2-7 TRBV11-2 CASSLGVKHEQYF TGTGCCAGCAGCCTGGGGGTGAAGCACGAGCAGTACTTC
. 14 . TRBJ1-2 TRBV5-1 CASSLDRSSYGYTF TGCGCCAGCAGCTTGGATCGCAGCTCCTATGGCTATACCTTC
. 15 . TRBJ2-7 TRBV27 CASRADPDKPDEQYF TGTGCCAGCAGGGCTGACCCCGACAAACCCGACGAGCAGTACTTC
. 15 . TRBJ2-1 TRBV28 CASSFEASSYNEQFF TGTGCCAGCAGTTTTGAGGCAAGCTCCTACAATGAGCAGTTCTTC
. 13 . TRBJ2-4 TRBV29-1 CSVRPLAKNIQYF TGCAGCGTCCGACCCTTAGCCAAAAACATTCAGTACTTC
. 14 . TRBJ2-1 TRBV27 CASSLSGTHNEQFF TGTGCCAGCAGTTTATCGGGGACCCACAATGAGCAGTTCTTC
. 19 . TRBJ2-7 TRBV23-1 CASSQSPTGAGREIPEQYF TGCGCCAGCAGTCAATCTCCGACGGGTGCGGGACGGGAGATTCCCGAGCAGTACTTC
. 16 . TRBJ2-4 TRBV7-8 CASSLGVHLAKNIQYF TGTGCCAGCAGCTTAGGGGTCCATTTAGCCAAAAACATTCAGTACTTC
. 15 . TRBJ1-4 TRBV15 CATSRVGTGNEKLFF TGTGCCACCAGCAGAGTAGGGACTGGTAATGAAAAACTGTTTTTT
. 16 . TRBJ2-7 TRBV7-2 CASSLRGRGRSYEQYF TGTGCCAGCAGCCTTAGGGGGCGGGGGCGATCCTACGAGCAGTACTTC
TRBD1 16 . TRBJ2-1 TRBV4-1 CASSRCRDRGREEQFF TGCGCCAGCAGCCGCTGCCGGGACAGGGGGCGCGAGGAGCAGTTCTTC
. 14 . TRBJ2-5 TRBV27 CASNPLGSQETQYF TGTGCCAGCAATCCCCTGGGGTCCCAAGAGACCCAGTACTTC
. 12 . TRBJ2-3 TRBV10-1 CASSGGADTQYF TGCGCCAGCAGTGGGGGGGCAGATACGCAGTATTTT
TRBD1 15 . TRBJ1-1 TRBV28 CASSWRDRANTEAFF TGTGCCAGCAGTTGGCGGGACAGGGCCAACACTGAAGCTTTCTTT
. 12 . TRBJ2-5 TRBV6-4 CASSEDLGTQYF TGTGCCAGCAGTGAGGACTTGGGGACCCAGTACTTC
TRBD2 15 . TRBJ2-7 TRBV6-5 CASSRAGSSSYEQYF TGTGCCAGCAGCCGAGCGGGATCTTCCTCCTACGAGCAGTACTTC
. 15 . TRBJ1-2 TRBV28 CASSLLGPTNYGYTF TGTGCCAGCAGTTTATTGGGGCCAACTAACTATGGCTACACCTTC
. 16 . TRBJ1-1 TRBV7-9 CASSLAQYGMNTEAFF TGTGCCAGCAGCTTAGCGCAATATGGGATGAACACTGAAGCTTTCTTT
TRBD1 19 . TRBJ1-4 TRBV4-3 CASSQARDSEVRTYEKLFF TGCGCCAGCAGCCAAGCGCGGGACAGCGAAGTTAGAACCTATGAAAAACTGTTTTTT
. 16 . TRBJ2-3 TRBV4-3 CASSQGSGLSTDTQYF TGCGCCAGCAGCCAAGGGTCGGGACTCAGCACAGATACGCAGTATTTT
. 13 . TRBJ1-1 TRBV11-2 CASRGTPNTEAFF TGTGCCAGCAGGGGGACACCGAACACTGAAGCTTTCTTT
. 17 . TRBJ2-3 TRBV14 CASSLRPDRSYTDTQYF TGTGCCAGCAGCCTAAGACCGGACAGATCCTACACAGATACGCAGTATTTT
. 15 . TRBJ2-2 TRBV30 CAWKADHRVFGELFF TGTGCCTGGAAGGCGGATCACAGGGTTTTTGGGGAGCTGTTTTTT
. 12 once TRBJ2-1 TRBV15 CATSRVVGEQFF TGTGCCACCAGCAGAGTAGTAGGCGAGCAGTTCTTC
. 12 once TRBJ1-1 TRBV14 CASSPRNTEAFF TGTGCCAGCAGCCCCCGGAACACTGAAGCTTTCTTT
. 18 . TRBJ1-5 TRBV28 CASSPWVVRTYSNQPQHF TGTGCCAGCAGCCCATGGGTGGTTCGAACGTACAGCAATCAGCCCCAGCATTTT
. 18 . TRBJ1-2 TRBV11-2 CASSQRSGLVIRDYGYTF TGTGCCAGCAGTCAGAGGTCCGGGTTAGTAATAAGAGACTATGGCTACACCTTC
TRBD2 15 . TRBJ2-1 TRBV7-3 CASSASGRSYNEQFF TGTGCCAGCAGCGCCAGCGGGAGATCCTACAATGAGCAGTTCTTC
. 15 . TRBJ1-5 TRBV19 CASSIESPRNQPQHF TGTGCCAGTAGTATCGAAAGCCCCCGCAATCAGCCCCAGCATTTT
. 16 once TRBJ2-3 TRBV5-6 CASSLDSLGNTDTQYF TGTGCCAGCAGCTTGGACAGTCTCGGGAACACAGATACGCAGTATTTT
. 10 . TRBJ2-7 TRBV20-1 CSVGRCEQYF TGCAGTGTCGGACGATGCGAGCAGTACTTC
TRBD2 13 . TRBJ2-1 TRBV6-5 CASGGSLYNEQFF TGTGCCAGCGGCGGGAGTCTTTACAATGAGCAGTTCTTC
. 14 . TRBJ2-7 TRBV5-1 CASSMTESSYEQYF TGCGCCAGCAGCATGACAGAGAGCTCCTACGAGCAGTACTTC
TRBD2 18 . TRBJ2-7 TRBV30 CAWRQTSGCGRGRYEQYF TGTGCCTGGAGACAGACTAGCGGGTGTGGCCGGGGTCGTTACGAGCAGTACTTC
TRBD2 18 . TRBJ2-7 TRBV28 CASSLCRGLVICSYEQYF TGTGCCAGCAGTTTATGCAGGGGACTAGTGATATGCTCCTACGAGCAGTACTTC
TRBD1 14 . TRBJ2-1 TRBV25-1 CASMRGRPYNEQFF TGTGCCAGCATGAGGGGGCGCCCCTACAATGAGCAGTTCTTC
TRBD2 16 . TRBJ2-7 TRBV4-1 CASSQDFKRENHEQYF TGCGCCAGCAGCCAAGATTTTAAGCGGGAGAACCACGAGCAGTACTTC